The 13 T cell receptor beta chains below come from one sample, sequenced in a study of CXCR3-negative and CXCR3-positive naive CD8 T cells (dated by TCRdb to the late 2010s). The research as a whole found: TRB CDR3s from CXCR3-positive naive cells showed higher hydrophobicity (lower Kidera factor 4), lower energy, and higher strength and volume indices than CXCR3-negative naive cells.

These receptors have no known antigen. The sequencing machine was a NextSeq 550. The Human TCR Profiling Kit (MiLaboratory) was used to prepare UMI-labeled 5' RACE TRB cDNA libraries. Each entry corresponds to one CDR3 protein sequence from reads that TCRdb reprocessed, and DNA is not given. The table for this sample lists about 110,000 distinct CDR3 sequences. The top ten clonotypes cover 0.35% to 0.4% of the sample. Sequencing input: naive CXCR3+ CD8+ T cells from blood. In the paper's terms, the cell subset or site label means: CD45RO-CCR7+CD27+CD95- naive CD8+ T cells expressing CXCR3 (TNR3+). The receptors shown here come from a human donor in good health. Some clones in this sample may be carry-over from other donors' samples.

The chain recombines TRBV5-1 with TRBJ2-2; TCRdb gives TRBD1 as the D gene, but with no DNA this cannot be confirmed. This CDR3 spans 16 amino acids. The germline V gene encodes CDR1 SGHRS and CDR2 YFSETQ. CDR3 loop: CASSLIGQGVTGELFF. Together with reference TRBV5-1 and TRBJ2-2, the CDR3 gives the full variable domain: KAGVTQTPRYLIKTRGQQVTLSCSPISGHRSVSWYQQTPGQGLQFLFEYFSETQRNKGNFPGRFSGRQFSNSRSEMNVSTLELGDSALYLCASSLIGQGVTGELFFGEGSRLTVL.

The chain has TRBV6-5 and TRBJ2-5; TCRdb proposes TRBD2, but this gene call is untestable without DNA. CDR3 length: 15 amino acids. Per the germline V gene, CDR1 is MNHEY and CDR2 is SVGAGI. CDR3 protein: CATHHYGTSGETQYF.

The gene calls are TRBV29-1 and TRBJ2-3. Germline V gene sequence: CDR1 SQVTM, CDR2 ANQGSEA. The CDR3 loop spans 13 amino acids. The CDR3 loop reads CSVVASGSDTQYF.

This chain joins TRBV7-6 and TRBJ2-3. The CDR3 extends over 13 amino acids. Germline V gives CDR1 SGHVS, CDR2 FNYEAQ. The CDR3 sequence is CASSLEETDTQYF.

The chain couples TRBV4-3 to TRBJ1-1. This CDR3 has 13 amino acids. Looked up from germline, CDR1 is LGHNA and CDR2 is YSLEER. This CDR3 is CASSLVRNTEAFF.

This chain uses TRBV7-3 with TRBJ2-3; TCRdb's assignment of TRBD1 cannot be checked, as there is no DNA. Germline V lookup: CDR1 SGHTA, CDR2 FQGTGA. The CDR3 sequence is 15 residues long. The CDR3 protein is CASSGGGHRTDTQYF.

The rearrangement joins TRBV12-3 or TRBV12-4 to TRBJ1-1; the D call from TCRdb, TRBD1, cannot be confirmed without DNA. The CDR3 covers 14 residues. This CDR3 is CASSIDRRNTEAFF.

V and J are TRBV28 and TRBJ1-1; TCRdb picks TRBD1, but there is no DNA to check that call. Germline values: CDR1 MDHEN, CDR2 SYDVKM. The CDR3 is 17 residues long. CDR3 protein: CASSPRYFGQLNTEAFF.

The rearrangement uses TRBV15 and TRBJ2-1. The CDR3 loop spans 12 amino acids. Germline V CDR1 and CDR2: LNHNV, YYDKDF (reference sequence). CDR3 loop: CATSRSSERPFF.

The V and J genes are TRBV28 and TRBJ1-2; checking the TCRdb D call of TRBD1 is not possible without DNA. The CDR3 loop spans 19 amino acids. CDR1 MDHEN and CDR2 SYDVKM come from the germline V gene. This chain's CDR3 is CASSSNPGTDFRLADGYTF.

The rearrangement uses TRBV7-9 and TRBJ1-1; the D call of TRBD1 rests on TCRdb alone, since no DNA is present to check it. The CDR3 is made up of 15 amino acids. CDR1 and CDR2 from the germline V gene are SEHNR and FQNEAQ (reference sequence). CDR3: CGSSLGLGVNTEAFF. Full variable domain (rest looked up from reference TRBV7-9 and TRBJ1-1): DTGVSQNPRHKITKRGQNVTFRCDPISEHNRLYWYRQTLGQGPEFLTYFQNEAQLEKSRLLSDRFSAERPKGSFSTLEIQRTEQGDSAMYLCGSSLGLGVNTEAFFGQGTRLTVV.

This chain links TRBV29-1 with TRBJ2-5; TCRdb names TRBD1, which stays unverified in the absence of DNA. The CDR3 is 16 amino acids. Germline-derived CDR1 and CDR2 are SQVTM and ANQGSEA. The CDR3: CSVELASGGFSETQYF.

V is TRBV6-6 and J is TRBJ2-7; the TCRdb call, TRBD2, lacks DNA for checking. The CDR3 totals 18 residues. Germline values: CDR1 MNHNY, CDR2 SVGAGI (reference sequence). CDR3 residues: CASSGAGRASRNSYEQYF.